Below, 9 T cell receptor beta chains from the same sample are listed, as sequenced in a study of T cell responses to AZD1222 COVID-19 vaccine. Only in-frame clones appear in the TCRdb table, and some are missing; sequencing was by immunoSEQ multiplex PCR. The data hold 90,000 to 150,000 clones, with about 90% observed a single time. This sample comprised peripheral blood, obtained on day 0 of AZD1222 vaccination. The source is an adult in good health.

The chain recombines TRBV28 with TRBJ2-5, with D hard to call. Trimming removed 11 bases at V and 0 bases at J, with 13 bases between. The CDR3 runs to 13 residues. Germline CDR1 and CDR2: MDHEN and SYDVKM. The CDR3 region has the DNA TGTGCCTCACAAGGTCGGTACCAAGAGACCCAGTACTTC. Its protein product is CASQGRYQETQYF.

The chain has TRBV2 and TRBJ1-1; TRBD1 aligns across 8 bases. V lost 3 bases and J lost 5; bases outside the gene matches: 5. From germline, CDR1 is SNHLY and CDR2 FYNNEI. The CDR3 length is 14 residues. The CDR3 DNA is TGTGCCAGCAGTGAGATGTACAGGGGGACTGAAGCTTTCTTT. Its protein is CASSEMYRGTEAFF.

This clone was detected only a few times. In DNA form, the CDR3 reads TGTGCCAGCAGTCCCCGAGAGAACACTGAAGCTTTCTTT. It yields the protein CASSPRENTEAFF. V gene TRBV6-2 or TRBV6-3 combines with J gene TRBJ1-1; D gene ambiguous. The CDR3 length is 13 residues. Germline lookup yields CDR1 MNHEY and CDR2 SVGEGT. V was shortened by 5 bases and J by 1 base, with 8 bases between the two germline ends.

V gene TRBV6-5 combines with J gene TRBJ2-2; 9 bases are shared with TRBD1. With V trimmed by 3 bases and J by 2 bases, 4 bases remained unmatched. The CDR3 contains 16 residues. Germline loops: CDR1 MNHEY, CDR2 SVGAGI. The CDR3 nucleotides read TGTGCCAGCAGTTATTCGGGACAGGGAAACACCGGGGAGCTGTTTTTT. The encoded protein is CASSYSGQGNTGELFF.

CDR3 in amino acids: CASSLVAGTETQYF. In DNA form, the CDR3 reads TGTGCCAGCAGCTTGGTAGCGGGGACAGAGACCCAGTACTTC. The V gene is TRBV5-5, the J gene TRBJ2-5, with 8 positions matching TRBD2. Germline-derived CDR1 and CDR2 are SGHKS and YYEKEE (reference sequence). The CDR3 is 14 residues long. V dropped 0 bases and J dropped 4; count of bases not matched to a gene: 2.

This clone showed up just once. DNA for the CDR3: TGCGCCAGCAGCCAAGGGGACGGATCTCGATCGGGGGCCAACGTCCTGACTTTC. This encodes CASSQGDGSRSGANVLTF. The V call is TRBV4-1, the J call TRBJ2-6; D is perhaps TRBD1 or TRBD2 (5 bases each). The CDR3 length is 18 residues. Per germline, CDR1 MGHRA and CDR2 YSYEKL. V was trimmed by 1 base and J by 4 bases, leaving 17 bases between them.

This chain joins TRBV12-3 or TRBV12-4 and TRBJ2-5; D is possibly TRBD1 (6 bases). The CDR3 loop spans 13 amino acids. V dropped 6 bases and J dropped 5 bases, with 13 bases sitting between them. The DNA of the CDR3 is TGTGCCAGCAGCCACAGGGCCCCTGAGACCCAGTACTTC. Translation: CASSHRAPETQYF.

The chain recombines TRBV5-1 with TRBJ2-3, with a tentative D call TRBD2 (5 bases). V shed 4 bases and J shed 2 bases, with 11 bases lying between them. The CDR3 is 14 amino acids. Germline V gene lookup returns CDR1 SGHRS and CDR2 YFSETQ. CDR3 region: CASSPNLATDTQYF. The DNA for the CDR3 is TGCGCCAGCAGCCCGAACCTAGCCACAGATACGCAGTATTTT.

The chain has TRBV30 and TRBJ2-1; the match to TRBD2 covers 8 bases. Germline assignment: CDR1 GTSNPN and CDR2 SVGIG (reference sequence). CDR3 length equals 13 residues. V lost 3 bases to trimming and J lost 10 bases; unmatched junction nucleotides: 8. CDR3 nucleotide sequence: TGTGCCTGGAGCTTGATAGCGGGATGGGAGCAGTTCTTC. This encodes CAWSLIAGWEQFF.